This T cell receptor (beta chain) was profiled in a study of cytomegalovirus exposure and HLA in healthy donors. Primers: 60 Vbeta forward and 13 Jbeta reverse. Produced via immunoSEQ multiplex PCR; TCRdb's table is partial and in-frame only. This table has 200,000 or so clones, around 77% appearing once. With 0 bases removed from V and 0 bases from J, the gap between germline ends came to 6 bases. The CDR3 consists of 15 residues. Germline CDR1 reads SGHRS; CDR2 reads YFSETQ. This receptor was obtained from a woman younger than 45 in good health and CMV-seronegative. The chain couples TRBV5-1 to TRBJ2-2; no clear D gene. The sample was PBMCs. CDR3 sequence (DNA): TGCGCCAGCAGCTTGGGGCCTCCGAACACCGGGGAGCTGTTTTTT. This encodes CASSLGPPNTGELFF.